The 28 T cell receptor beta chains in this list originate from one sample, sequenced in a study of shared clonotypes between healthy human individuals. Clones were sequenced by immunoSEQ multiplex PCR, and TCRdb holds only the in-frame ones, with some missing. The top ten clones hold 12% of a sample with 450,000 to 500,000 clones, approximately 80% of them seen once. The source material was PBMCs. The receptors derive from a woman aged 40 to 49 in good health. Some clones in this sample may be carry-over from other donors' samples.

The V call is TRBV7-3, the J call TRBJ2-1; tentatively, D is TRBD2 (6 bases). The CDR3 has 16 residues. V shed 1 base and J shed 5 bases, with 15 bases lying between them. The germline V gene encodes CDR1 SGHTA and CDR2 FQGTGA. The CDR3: CASSLIGIAANNEQFF. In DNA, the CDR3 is TGTGCCAGCAGCTTAATAGGGATAGCGGCCAACAATGAGCAGTTCTTC. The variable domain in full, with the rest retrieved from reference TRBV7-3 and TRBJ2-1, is GAGVSQTPSNKVTEKGKYVELRCDPISGHTALYWYRQSLGQGPEFLIYFQGTGAADDSGLPNDRFFAVRPEGSVSTLKIQRTERGDSAVYLCASSLIGIAANNEQFFGPGTRLTVL.

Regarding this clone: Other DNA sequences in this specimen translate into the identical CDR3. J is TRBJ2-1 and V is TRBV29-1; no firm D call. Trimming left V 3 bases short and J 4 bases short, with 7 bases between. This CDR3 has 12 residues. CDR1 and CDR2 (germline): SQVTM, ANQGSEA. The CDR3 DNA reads TGCAGCGTTGAGTCGGGTTACAATGAGCAGTTCTTC. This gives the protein CSVESGYNEQFF.

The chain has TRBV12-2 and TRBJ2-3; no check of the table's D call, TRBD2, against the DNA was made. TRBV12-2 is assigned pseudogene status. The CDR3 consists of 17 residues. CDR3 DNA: TGTGCAAGTCGCTTGATTGCCGGGACTAGCGGAACAGATACGCAGTATTTT. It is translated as CASRLIAGTSGTDTQYF.

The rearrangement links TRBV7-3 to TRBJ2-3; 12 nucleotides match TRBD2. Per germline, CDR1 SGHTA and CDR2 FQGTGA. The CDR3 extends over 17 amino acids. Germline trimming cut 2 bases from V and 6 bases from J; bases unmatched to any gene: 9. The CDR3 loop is CASSLGGLAGGQDTQYF. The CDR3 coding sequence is TGTGCCAGCAGCTTAGGGGGACTAGCGGGCGGCCAGGATACGCAGTATTTT. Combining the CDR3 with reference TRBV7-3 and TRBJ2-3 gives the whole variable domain GAGVSQTPSNKVTEKGKYVELRCDPISGHTALYWYRQSLGQGPEFLIYFQGTGAADDSGLPNDRFFAVRPEGSVSTLKIQRTERGDSAVYLCASSLGGLAGGQDTQYFGPGTRLTVL.

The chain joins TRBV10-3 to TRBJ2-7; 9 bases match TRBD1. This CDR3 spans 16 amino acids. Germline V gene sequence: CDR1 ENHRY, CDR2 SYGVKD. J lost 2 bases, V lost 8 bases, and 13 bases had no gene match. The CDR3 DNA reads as TGTGCCATCGCAGGGGGGGACGGGACAGGGACCTACGAGCAGTACTTC. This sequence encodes CAIAGGDGTGTYEQYF.

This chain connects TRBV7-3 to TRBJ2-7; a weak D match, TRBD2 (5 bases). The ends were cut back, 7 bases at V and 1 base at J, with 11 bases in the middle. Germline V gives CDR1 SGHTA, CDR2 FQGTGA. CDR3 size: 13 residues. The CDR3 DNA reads TGTGCCAGCAATAACGGGGTTTCCTACGAGCAGTACTTC. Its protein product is CASNNGVSYEQYF.

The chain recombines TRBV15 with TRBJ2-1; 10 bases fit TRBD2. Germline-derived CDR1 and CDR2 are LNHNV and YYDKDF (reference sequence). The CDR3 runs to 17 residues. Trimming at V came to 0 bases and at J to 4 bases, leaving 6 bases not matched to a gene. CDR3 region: CATSRELAGDVYNEQFF. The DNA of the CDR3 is TGTGCCACCAGCAGAGAGCTAGCGGGAGATGTGTACAATGAGCAGTTCTTC. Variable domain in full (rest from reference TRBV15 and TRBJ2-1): DAMVIQNPRYQVTQFGKPVTLSCSQTLNHNVMYWYQQKSSQAPKLLFHYYDKDFNNEADTPDNFQSRRPNTSFCFLDIRSPGLGDTAMYLCATSRELAGDVYNEQFFGPGTRLTVL.

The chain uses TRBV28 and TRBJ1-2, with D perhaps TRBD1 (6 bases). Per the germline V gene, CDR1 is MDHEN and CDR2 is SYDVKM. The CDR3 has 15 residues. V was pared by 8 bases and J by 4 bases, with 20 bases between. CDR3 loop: CASGTLKQGGYGYTF. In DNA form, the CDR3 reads TGTGCCAGCGGGACCCTAAAACAGGGCGGCTATGGCTACACCTTC.

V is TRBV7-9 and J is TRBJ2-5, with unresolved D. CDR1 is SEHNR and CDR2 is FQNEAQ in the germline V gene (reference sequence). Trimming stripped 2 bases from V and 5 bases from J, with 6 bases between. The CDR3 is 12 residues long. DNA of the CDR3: TGTGCCAGCAGCTTATCCCGGGAGACCCAGTACTTC. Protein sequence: CASSLSRETQYF.

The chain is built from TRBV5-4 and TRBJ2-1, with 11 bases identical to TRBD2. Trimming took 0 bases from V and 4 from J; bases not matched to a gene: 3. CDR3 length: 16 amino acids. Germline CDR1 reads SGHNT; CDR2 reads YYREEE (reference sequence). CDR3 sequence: CASSLDGTSGYNEQFF. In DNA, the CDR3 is TGTGCCAGCAGCTTGGACGGGACTAGCGGTTACAATGAGCAGTTCTTC.

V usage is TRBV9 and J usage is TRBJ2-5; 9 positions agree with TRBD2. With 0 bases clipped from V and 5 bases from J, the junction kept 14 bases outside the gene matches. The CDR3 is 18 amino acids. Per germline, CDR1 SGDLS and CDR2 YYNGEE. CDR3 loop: CASSVGWSTAGGGETQYF. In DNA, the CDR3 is TGTGCCAGCAGCGTAGGGTGGTCGACGGCGGGAGGGGGGGAGACCCAGTACTTC.

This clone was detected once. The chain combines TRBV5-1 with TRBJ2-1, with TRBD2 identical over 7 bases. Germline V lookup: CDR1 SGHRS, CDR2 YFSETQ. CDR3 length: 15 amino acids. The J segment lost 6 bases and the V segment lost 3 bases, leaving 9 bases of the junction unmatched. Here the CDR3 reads CASSSNSGLSNEQFF. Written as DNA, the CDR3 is TGCGCCAGCAGCTCCAACTCGGGACTATCCAATGAGCAGTTCTTC.

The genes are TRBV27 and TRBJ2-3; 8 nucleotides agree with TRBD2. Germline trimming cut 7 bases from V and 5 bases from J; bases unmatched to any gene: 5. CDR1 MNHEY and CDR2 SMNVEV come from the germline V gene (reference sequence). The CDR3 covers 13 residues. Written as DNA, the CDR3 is TGTGCCAGCATGAAGCTAGCGGGAGATACGCAGTATTTT. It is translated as CASMKLAGDTQYF.

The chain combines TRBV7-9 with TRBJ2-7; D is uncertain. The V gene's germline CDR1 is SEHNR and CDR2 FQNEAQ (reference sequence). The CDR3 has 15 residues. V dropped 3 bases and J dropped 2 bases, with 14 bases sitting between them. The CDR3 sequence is CASSLAPRQPYEQYF. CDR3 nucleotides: TGTGCCAGCAGCTTGGCCCCGAGGCAGCCCTACGAGCAGTACTTC.

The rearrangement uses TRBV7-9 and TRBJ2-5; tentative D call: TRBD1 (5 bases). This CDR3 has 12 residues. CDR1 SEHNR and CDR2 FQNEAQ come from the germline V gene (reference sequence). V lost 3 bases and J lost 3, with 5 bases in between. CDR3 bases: TGTGCCAGCAGCTTGACAGAAGAGACCCAGTACTTC. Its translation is CASSLTEETQYF.

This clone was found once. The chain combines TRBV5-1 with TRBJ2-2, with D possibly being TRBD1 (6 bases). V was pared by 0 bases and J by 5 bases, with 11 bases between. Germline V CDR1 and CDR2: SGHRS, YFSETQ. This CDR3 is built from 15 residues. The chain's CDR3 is CASSLVGGYTGELFF. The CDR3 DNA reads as TGCGCCAGCAGCTTGGTAGGGGGATATACCGGGGAGCTGTTTTTT.

CDR3 region: CASSPQRIKKEMGYGYTF. For the CDR3, the DNA is TGTGCCAGCAGCCCCCAACGGATCAAAAAAGAAATGGGCTATGGCTACACCTTC. This sequence joins TRBV7-8 and TRBJ1-2, with D unresolved. CDR1 is SGHVS, CDR2 FQNEAQ, per germline. Trimming left V 5 bases short and J 4 bases short, with 26 bases between. There are 18 residues in the CDR3.

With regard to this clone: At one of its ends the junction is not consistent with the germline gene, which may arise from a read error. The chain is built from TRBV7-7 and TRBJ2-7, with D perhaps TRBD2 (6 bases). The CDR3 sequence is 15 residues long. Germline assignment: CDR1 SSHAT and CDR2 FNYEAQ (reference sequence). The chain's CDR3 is CASSLAVGEVYEQYF. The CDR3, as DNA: TGTGCTAGCAGCTTAGCGGTTGGAGAAGTTTACGAGCAGTACTTC.

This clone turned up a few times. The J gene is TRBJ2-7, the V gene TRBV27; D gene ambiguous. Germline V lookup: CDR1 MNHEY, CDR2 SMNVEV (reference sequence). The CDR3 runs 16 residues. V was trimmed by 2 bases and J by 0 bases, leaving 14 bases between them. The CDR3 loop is CASSLHLIGSSYEQYF. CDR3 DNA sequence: TGTGCCAGCAGTTTACATTTAATAGGCAGCTCCTACGAGCAGTACTTC.

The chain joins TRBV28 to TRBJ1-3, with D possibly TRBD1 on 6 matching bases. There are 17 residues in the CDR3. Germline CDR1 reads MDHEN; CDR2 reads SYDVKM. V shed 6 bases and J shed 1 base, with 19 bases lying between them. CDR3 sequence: CASSLTTDGTSGNTIYF. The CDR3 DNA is TGTGCCAGCAGCCTAACTACGGACGGGACATCTGGAAACACCATATATTTT.

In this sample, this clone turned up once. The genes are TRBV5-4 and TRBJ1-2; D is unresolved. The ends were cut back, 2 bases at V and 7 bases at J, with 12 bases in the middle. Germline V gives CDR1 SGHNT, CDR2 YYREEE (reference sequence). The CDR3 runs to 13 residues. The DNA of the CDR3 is TGTGCCAGCAGCTTTAGTCTTGTGGGTGGCTACACCTTC. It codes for CASSFSLVGGYTF.

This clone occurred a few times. The CDR3 is CASSLSSASSLNYEQYF. The CDR3 DNA is TGTGCCAGCAGCTTATCATCGGCTAGCTCACTTAACTACGAGCAGTACTTC. The chain combines TRBV11-2 with TRBJ2-7, with D maybe TRBD2 (5 bases). The CDR3 runs 17 residues. V lost 2 bases and J lost 3, with 20 bases in between. The V gene's germline CDR1 is SGHAT and CDR2 FQNNGV. The full variable domain, its missing parts supplied by reference TRBV11-2 and TRBJ2-7, is EAGVAQSPRYKIIEKRQSVAFWCNPISGHATLYWYQQILGQGPKLLIQFQNNGVVDDSQLPKDRFSAERLKGVDSTLKIQPAKLEDSAVYLCASSLSSASSLNYEQYFGPGTRLTVT.

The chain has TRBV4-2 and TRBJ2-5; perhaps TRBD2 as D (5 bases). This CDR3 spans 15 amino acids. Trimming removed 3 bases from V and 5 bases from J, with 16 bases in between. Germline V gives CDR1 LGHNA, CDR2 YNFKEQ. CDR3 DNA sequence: TGTGCCAGCAGCCAGTACCCCGGGAACCCGGAGACCCAGTACTTC. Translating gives CASSQYPGNPETQYF.

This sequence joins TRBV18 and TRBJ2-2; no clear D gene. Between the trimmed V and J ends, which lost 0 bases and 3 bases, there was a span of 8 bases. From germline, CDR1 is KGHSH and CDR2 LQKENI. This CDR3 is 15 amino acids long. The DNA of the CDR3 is TGTGCCAGCTCACCACCTGGGTTGGACACCGGGGAGCTGTTTTTT. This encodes CASSPPGLDTGELFF.

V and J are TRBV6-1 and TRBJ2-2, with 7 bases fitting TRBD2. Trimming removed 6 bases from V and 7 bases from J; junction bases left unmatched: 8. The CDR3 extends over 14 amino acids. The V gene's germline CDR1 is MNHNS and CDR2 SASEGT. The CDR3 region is CASSARTSVGELFF. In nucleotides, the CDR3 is TGTGCCAGCAGCGCCCGGACTAGTGTCGGGGAGCTGTTTTTT.

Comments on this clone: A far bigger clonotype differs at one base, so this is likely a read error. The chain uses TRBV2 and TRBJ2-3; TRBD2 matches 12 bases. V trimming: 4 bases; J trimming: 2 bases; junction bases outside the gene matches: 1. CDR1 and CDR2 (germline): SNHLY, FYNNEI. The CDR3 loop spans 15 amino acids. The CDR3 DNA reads TGTGCCAGCAGTGGGACTAGCGGGAACACAGATACGCAGTATTTT. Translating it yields CASSGTSGNTDTQYF.

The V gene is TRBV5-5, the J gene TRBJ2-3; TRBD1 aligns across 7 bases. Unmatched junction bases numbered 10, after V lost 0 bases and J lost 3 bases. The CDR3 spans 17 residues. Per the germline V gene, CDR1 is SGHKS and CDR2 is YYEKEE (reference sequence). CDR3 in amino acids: CASSLVPEGAATDTQYF. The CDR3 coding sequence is TGTGCCAGCAGCTTGGTACCTGAGGGGGCGGCAACAGATACGCAGTATTTT.

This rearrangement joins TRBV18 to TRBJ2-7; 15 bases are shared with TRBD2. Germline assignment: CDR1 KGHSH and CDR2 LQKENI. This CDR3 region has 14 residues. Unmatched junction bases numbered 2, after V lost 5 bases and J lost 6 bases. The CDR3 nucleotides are TGTGCCAGCTCATCGGGACTAGCGGGGGGCGAGCAGTACTTC. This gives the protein CASSSGLAGGEQYF.